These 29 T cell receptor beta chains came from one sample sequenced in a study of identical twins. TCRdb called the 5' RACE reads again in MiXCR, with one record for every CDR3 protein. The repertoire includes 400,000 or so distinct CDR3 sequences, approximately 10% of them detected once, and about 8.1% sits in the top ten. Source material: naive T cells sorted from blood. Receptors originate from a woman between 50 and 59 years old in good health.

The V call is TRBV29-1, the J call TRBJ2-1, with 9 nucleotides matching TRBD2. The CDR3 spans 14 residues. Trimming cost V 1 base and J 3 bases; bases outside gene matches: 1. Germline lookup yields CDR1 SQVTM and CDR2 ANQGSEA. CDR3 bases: TGCAGCGTTGAAGCTAGCGGGATCTACAATGAGCAGTTCTTC. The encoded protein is CSVEASGIYNEQFF.

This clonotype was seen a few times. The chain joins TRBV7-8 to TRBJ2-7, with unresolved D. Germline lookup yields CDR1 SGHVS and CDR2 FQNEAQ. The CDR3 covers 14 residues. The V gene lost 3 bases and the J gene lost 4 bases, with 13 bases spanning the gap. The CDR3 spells CASSLGDKGYEQYV. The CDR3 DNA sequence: TGTGCCAGCAGCTTGGGCGATAAGGGTTACGAGCAGTACGTC.

The CDR3 is CASSFRGRASYEQYV. The CDR3 DNA reads TGTGCCAGCAGTTTCCGCGGGAGGGCCAGTTACGAGCAGTACGTC. The chain carries TRBV6-2 or TRBV6-3 and TRBJ2-7, with TRBD2 matching 9 bases. J lost 4 bases, V lost 4 bases, and 8 bases had no gene match. In germline, CDR1 is MNHEY, CDR2 SVGEGT. This CDR3 region has 15 residues.

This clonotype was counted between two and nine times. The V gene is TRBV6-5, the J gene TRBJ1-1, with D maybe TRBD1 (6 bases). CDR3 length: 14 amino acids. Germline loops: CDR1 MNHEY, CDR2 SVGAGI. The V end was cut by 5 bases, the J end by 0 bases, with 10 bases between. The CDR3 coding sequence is TGTGCCAGCAGTGATGGACAGATGAACACTGAAGCTTTCTTT. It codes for CASSDGQMNTEAFF.

The DNA of the CDR3 is TGTGCCAGCAGCCACATCCGACAGGGGAGAGGCAGGAATGAGCAGTTCTTC. Its protein product is CASSHIRQGRGRNEQFF. V usage is TRBV11-2 and J usage is TRBJ2-1, with 8 bases matching TRBD1. Germline-derived CDR1 and CDR2 are SGHAT and FQNNGV. With V trimmed by 5 bases and J by 7 bases, 16 bases remained unmatched. There are 17 residues in the CDR3. The variable domain in full, with the rest retrieved from reference TRBV11-2 and TRBJ2-1, is EAGVAQSPRYKIIEKRQSVAFWCNPISGHATLYWYQQILGQGPKLLIQFQNNGVVDDSQLPKDRFSAERLKGVDSTLKIQPAKLEDSAVYLCASSHIRQGRGRNEQFFGPGTRLTVL.

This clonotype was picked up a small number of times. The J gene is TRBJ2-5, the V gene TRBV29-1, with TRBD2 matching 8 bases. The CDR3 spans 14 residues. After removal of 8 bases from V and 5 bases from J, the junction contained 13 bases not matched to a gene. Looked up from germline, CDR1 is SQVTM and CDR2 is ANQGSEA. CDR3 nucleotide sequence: TGCAGCTTTGTTGGACTAGCCGAGGGCGAGACCCAGTACTTC. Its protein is CSFVGLAEGETQYF.

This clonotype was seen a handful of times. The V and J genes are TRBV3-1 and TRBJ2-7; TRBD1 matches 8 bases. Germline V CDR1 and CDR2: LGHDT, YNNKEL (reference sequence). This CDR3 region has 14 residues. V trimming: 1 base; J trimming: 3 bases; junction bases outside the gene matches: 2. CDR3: CASSQGQGLYEQYV. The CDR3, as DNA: TGTGCCAGCAGCCAAGGACAGGGGCTCTACGAGCAGTACGTC.

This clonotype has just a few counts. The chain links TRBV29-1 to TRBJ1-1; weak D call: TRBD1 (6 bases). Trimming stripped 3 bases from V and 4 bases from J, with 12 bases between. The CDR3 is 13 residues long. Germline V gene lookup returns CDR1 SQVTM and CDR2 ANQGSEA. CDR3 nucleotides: TGCAGCGTTGAGGGGGGGCGAGGCACTGAAGCTTTCTTT. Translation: CSVEGGRGTEAFF.

The CDR3 spells CASSRTESSGNTIYF. The CDR3 nucleotides are TGTGCCAGCAGCCGTACAGAGAGCTCTGGAAACACCATATATTTT. The chain uses TRBV7-9 and TRBJ1-3; unclear D gene. Trimming took 5 bases from V and 0 from J, leaving 11 bases between them. This CDR3 region has 15 residues. From germline, CDR1 is SEHNR and CDR2 FQNEAQ (reference sequence).

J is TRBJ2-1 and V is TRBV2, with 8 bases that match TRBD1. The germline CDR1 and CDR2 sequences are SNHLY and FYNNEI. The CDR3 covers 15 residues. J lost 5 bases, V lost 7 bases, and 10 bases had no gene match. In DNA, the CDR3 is TGTGCCAGCACCCTTGACAGGGGTTGGAACAATGAGCAGTTCTTC. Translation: CASTLDRGWNNEQFF.

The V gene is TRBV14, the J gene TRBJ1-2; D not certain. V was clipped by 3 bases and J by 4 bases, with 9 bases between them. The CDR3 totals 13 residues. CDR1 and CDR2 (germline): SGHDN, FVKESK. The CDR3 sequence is CASSHDEGYGYTF. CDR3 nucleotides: TGTGCCAGCAGCCATGACGAAGGCTATGGCTACACCTTC.

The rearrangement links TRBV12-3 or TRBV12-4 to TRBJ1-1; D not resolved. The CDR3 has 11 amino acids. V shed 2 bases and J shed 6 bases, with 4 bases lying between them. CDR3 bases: TGTGCCAGCAGTTTATCAGCTGAAGCTTTCTTT. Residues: CASSLSAEAFF.

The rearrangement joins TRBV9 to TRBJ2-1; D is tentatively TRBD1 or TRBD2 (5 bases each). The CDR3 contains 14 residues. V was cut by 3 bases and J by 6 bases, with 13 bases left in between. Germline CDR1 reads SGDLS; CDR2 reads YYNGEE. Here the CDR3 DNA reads TGTGCCAGCAGCGAGCCGATTGGGGGCAATGAGCAGTTCTTC. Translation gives CASSEPIGGNEQFF.

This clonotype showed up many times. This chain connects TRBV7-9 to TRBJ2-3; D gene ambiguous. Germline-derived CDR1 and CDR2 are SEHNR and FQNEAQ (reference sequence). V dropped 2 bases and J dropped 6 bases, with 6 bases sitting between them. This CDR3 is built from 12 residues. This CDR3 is CASSLRVDTQYF. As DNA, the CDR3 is TGTGCCAGCAGCTTAAGAGTGGATACGCAGTATTTT.

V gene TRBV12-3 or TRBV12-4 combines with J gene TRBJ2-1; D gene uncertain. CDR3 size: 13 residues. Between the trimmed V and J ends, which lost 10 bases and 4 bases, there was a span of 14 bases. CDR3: CATMIGGYNEQFF. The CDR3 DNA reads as TGTGCCACCATGATAGGTGGGTACAATGAGCAGTTCTTC.

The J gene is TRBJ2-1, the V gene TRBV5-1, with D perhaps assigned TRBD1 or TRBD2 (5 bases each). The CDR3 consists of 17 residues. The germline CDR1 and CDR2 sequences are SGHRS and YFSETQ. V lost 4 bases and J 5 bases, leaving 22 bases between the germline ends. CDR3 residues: CASSPGLTGRINNEQFF. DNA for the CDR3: TGCGCCAGCAGCCCTGGCCTGACGGGACGGATCAACAATGAGCAGTTCTTC.

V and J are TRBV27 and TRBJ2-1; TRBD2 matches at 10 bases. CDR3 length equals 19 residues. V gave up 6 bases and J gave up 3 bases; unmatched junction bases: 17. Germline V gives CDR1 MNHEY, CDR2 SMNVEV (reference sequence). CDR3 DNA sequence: TGTGCCAGCAGCCTTACACAACTTAAGACTAGCGGGTACTACAATGAGCAGTTCTTC. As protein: CASSLTQLKTSGYYNEQFF.

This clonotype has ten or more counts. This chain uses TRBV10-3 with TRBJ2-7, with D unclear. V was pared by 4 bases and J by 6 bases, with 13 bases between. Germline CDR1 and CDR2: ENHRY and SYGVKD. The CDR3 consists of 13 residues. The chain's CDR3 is CAISGWAGVEQYV. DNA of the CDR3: TGTGCCATCAGTGGTTGGGCAGGTGTCGAGCAGTACGTC.

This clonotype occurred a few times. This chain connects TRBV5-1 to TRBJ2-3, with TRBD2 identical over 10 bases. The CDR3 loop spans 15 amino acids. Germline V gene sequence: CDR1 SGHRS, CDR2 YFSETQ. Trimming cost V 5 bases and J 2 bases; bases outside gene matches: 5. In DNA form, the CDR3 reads TGCGCCAGCAGGTCCGGGACTAGCGCCACAGATACGCAGTATTTT. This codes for CASRSGTSATDTQYF.

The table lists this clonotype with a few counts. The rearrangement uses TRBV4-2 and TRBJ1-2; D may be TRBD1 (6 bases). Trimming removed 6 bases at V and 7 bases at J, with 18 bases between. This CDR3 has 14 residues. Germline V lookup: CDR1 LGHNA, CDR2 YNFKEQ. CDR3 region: CASREGGRPSGYTF. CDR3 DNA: TGTGCCAGCAGAGAGGGGGGCCGGCCCTCTGGCTACACCTTC.

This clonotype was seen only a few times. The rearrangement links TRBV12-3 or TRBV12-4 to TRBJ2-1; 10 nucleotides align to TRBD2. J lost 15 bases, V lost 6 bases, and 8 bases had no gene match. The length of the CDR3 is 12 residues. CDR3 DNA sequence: TGTGCCAGCAGACCGCAAGCGGGAGGGGCGTTCTTC. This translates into CASRPQAGGAFF.

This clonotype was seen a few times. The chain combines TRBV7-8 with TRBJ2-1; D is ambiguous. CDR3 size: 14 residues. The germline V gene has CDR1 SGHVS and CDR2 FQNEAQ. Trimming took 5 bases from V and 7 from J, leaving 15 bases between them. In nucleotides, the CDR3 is TGTGCCAGCAGCCCTCGCCGGGCGCGGAATGAGCAGTTCTTC. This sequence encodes CASSPRRARNEQFF.

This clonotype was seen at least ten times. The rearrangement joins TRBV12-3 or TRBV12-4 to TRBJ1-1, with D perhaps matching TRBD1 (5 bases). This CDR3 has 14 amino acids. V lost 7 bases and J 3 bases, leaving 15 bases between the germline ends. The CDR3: CASTIGGGYTEAFF. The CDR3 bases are TGTGCCAGCACCATAGGTGGGGGGTACACTGAAGCTTTCTTT.

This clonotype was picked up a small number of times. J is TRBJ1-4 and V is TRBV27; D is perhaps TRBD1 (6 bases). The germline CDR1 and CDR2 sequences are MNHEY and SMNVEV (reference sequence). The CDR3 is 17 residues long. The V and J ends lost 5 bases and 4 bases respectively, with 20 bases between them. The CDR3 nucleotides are TGTGCCAGCAGTACCACTTCCACAGGGACCCTTAATGAAAAACTGTTTTTT. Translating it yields CASSTTSTGTLNEKLFF.

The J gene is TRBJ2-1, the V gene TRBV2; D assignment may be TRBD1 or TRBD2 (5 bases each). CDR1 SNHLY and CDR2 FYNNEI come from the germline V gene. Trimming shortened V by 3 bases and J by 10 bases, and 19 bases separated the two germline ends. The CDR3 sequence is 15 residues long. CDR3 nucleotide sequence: TGTGCCAGCAGTGAGGTGAGAGAGGGGTTCGGGGAGCAGTTCTTC. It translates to CASSEVREGFGEQFF.

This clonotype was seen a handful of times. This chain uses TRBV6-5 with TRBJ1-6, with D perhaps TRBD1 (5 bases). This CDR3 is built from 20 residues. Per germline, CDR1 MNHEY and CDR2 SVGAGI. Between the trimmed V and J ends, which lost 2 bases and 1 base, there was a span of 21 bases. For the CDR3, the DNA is TGTGCCAGCAGTTACCGGACTCCACACACCACAGGATCCTATAATTCACCCCTCCACTTT. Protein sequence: CASSYRTPHTTGSYNSPLHF.

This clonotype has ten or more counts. CDR3 amino acids: CASSDIGEQYF. The CDR3 bases are TGTGCCAGCTCAGACATCGGTGAGCAGTACTTC. The chain couples TRBV18 to TRBJ2-7; D not resolved. From germline, CDR1 is KGHSH and CDR2 LQKENI. Trimming left V 5 bases short and J 7 bases short, with 9 bases between. CDR3 length: 11 amino acids.

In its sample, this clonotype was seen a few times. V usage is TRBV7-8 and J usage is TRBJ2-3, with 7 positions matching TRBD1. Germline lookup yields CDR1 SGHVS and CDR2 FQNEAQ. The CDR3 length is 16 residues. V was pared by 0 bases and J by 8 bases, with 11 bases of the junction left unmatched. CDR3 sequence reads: CASSLAGQPLARTQYF. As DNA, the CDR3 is TGTGCCAGCAGCTTAGCGGGACAGCCTTTGGCGCGTACGCAGTATTTT.

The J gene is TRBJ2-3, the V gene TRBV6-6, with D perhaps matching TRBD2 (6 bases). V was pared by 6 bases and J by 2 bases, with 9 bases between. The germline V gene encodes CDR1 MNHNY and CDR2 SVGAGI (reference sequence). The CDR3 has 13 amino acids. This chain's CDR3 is CASRGGNTDTQYF. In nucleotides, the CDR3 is TGTGCCAGCAGGGGGGGAAACACAGATACGCAGTATTTT.